These 5 T cell receptor beta chains were sequenced from one sample in a study of T-cell reconstitution after alpha-beta-depleted transplantation in children (dated by TCRdb to 2016 to 2017). The library was built by means of PCR. TCRdb records Illumina HiSeq 2500 as the sequencer. TCR libraries were prepared with molecular barcoding, using unique molecular identifiers to normalize TCRbeta repertoire quantification. TCRdb itself trimmed the public reads at Q25 with fastp, ran MiXCR and retained productive beta chains. Duplicate CDR3 protein sequences are folded into a single record with the most common DNA and genes. In all, the sample holds 900,000 or so distinct CDR3 sequences, and under 20% of those were seen once. The ten largest clones take up roughly 5% of the sample. The treatment or condition tag for this specimen amounts to: allogeneic hematopoietic cell transplantation with graft depleted of TCRalphabeta T cells and CD19 B cells.

The specimen was PBMCs, mostly from graft donor cells, collected 360 days after TCRalphabeta/CD19-depleted stem cell transplant. The source is a male patient younger than 18 who had a stem cell transplant for acute lymphoblastic leukemia, so the T cells may come from the graft donor.

The rearrangement uses TRBV12-3 or TRBV12-4 and TRBJ2-5, with 10 bases lining up with TRBD2. The length of the CDR3 is 17 residues. Trimming removed 5 bases from V and 1 base from J; junction bases left unmatched: 10. CDR3 in amino acids: CASSEEGTSEFQETQYF. CDR3 DNA sequence: TGTGCCAGCAGTGAGGAGGGGACTAGCGAGTTCCAAGAGACCCAGTACTTC.

As to this clonotype: One junction end does not reproduce the germline sequence, and a read error may be involved. The chain combines TRBV25-1 with TRBJ2-2; a weak D match, TRBD1 (5 bases). The CDR3 runs 16 residues. CDR1 and CDR2 from the germline V gene are MGHDK and SYGVNS. The CDR3 DNA is TGTGCCAGCAGCGAATCAAGGGGTGTGCGCACCGGGGAGCTGTTTTTT. This encodes CASSESRGVRTGELFF.

The rearrangement links TRBV5-1 to TRBJ2-7, with D tentatively TRBD1 or TRBD2 (6 bases each). Germline V gene lookup returns CDR1 SGHRS and CDR2 YFSETQ. This CDR3 is built from 16 residues. Trimming removed 0 bases from V and 0 bases from J, with 13 bases in between. CDR3 sequence (DNA): TGCGCCAGCAGCTTGGAGGGGGGTCTCCTCTCCTACGAGCAGTACTTC. Protein product: CASSLEGGLLSYEQYF.

This clonotype was seen at least ten times. The chain employs TRBV24-1 and TRBJ2-5; 12 bases are a match to TRBD2. Germline assignment: CDR1 KGHDR and CDR2 SFDVKD. CDR3 length: 18 residues. The J segment lost 5 bases and the V segment lost 4 bases, leaving 13 bases of the junction unmatched. The chain's CDR3 is CATSDCILMTSGSETQYF. In nucleotides, the CDR3 is TGTGCCACCAGTGACTGTATCCTGATGACTAGCGGGAGTGAGACCCAGTACTTC.

The genes are TRBV19 and TRBJ2-2; perhaps TRBD1 as D (6 bases). V lost 6 bases and J 2 bases, leaving 10 bases between the germline ends. Germline V gene sequence: CDR1 LNHDA, CDR2 SQIVND (reference sequence). The CDR3 totals 14 residues. CDR3 nucleotides: TGTGCCAGTAGAGGGACACTTAACACCGGGGAGCTGTTTTTT. The encoded protein is CASRGTLNTGELFF.